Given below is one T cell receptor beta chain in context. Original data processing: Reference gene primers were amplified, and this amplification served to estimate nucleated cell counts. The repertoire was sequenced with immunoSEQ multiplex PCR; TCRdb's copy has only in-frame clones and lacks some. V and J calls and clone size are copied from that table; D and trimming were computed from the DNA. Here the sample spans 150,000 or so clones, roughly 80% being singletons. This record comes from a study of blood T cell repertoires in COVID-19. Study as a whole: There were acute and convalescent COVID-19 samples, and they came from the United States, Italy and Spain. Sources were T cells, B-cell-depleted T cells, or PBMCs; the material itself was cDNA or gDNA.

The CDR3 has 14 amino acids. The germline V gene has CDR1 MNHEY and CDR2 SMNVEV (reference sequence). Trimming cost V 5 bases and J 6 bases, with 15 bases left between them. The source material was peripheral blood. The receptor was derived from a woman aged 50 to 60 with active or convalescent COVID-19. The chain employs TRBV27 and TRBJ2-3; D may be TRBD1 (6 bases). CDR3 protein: CASSISGHQDTQYF. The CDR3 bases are TGTGCCAGCAGTATCTCGGGACACCAGGATACGCAGTATTTT.